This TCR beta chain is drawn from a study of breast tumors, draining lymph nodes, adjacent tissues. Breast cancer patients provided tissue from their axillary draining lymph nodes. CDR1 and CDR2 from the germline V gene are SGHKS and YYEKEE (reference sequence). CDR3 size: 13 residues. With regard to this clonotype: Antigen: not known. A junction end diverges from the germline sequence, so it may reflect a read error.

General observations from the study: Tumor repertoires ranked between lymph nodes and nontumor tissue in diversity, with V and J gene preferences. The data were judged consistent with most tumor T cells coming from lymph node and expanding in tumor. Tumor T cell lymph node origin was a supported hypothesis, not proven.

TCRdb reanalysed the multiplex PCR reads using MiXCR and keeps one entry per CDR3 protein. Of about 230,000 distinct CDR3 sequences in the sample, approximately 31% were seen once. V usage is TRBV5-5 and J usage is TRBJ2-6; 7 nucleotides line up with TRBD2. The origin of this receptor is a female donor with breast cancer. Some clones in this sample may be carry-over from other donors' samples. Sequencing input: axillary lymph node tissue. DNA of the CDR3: TGTGCCAGCAGCTTGGGACCCGCCAGGGAGGGAGCTTTC. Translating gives CASSLGPAREGAF.